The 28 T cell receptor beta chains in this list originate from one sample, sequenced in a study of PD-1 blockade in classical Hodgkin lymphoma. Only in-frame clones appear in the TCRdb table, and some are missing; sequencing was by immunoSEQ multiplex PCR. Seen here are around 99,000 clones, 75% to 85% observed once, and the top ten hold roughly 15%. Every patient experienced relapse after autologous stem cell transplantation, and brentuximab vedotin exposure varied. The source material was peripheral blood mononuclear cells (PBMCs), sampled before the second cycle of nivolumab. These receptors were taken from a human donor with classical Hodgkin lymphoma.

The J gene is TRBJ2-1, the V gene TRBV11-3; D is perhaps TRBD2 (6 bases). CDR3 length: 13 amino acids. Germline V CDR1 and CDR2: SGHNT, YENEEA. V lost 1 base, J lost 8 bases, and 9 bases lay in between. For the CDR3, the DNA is TGTGCCAGCAGCTTAGGTCCTAGCGATGAGCAGTTCTTC. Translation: CASSLGPSDEQFF. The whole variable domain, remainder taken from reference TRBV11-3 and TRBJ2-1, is EAGVVQSPRYKIIEKKQPVAFWCNPISGHNTLYWYLQNLGQGPELLIRYENEEAVDDSQLPKDRFSAERLKGVDSTLKIQPAELGDSAVYLCASSLGPSDEQFFGPGTRLTVL.

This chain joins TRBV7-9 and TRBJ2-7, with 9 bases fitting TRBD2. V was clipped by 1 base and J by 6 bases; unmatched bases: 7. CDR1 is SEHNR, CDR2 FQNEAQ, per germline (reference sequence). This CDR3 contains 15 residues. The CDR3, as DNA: TGTGCCAGCAGCTTAGACGGCGGGAGGGCCTCCGAGCAGTACTTC. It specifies CASSLDGGRASEQYF.

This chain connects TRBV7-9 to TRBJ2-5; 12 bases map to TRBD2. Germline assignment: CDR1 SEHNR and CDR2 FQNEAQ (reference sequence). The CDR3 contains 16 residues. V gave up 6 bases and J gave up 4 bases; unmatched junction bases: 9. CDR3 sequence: CASSSTTSGRPETQYF. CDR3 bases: TGTGCCAGCAGTTCTACGACTAGCGGGAGACCAGAGACCCAGTACTTC. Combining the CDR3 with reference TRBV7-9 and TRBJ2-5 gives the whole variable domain DTGVSQNPRHKITKRGQNVTFRCDPISEHNRLYWYRQTLGQGPEFLTYFQNEAQLEKSRLLSDRFSAERPKGSFSTLEIQRTEQGDSAMYLCASSSTTSGRPETQYFGPGTRLLVL.

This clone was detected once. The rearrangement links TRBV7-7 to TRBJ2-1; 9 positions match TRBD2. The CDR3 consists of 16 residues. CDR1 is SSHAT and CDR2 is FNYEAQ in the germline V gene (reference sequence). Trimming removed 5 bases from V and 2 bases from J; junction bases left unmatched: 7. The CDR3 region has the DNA TGTGCCAGCAGCCCCGGGCTAGCGGGGACCTACAATGAGCAGTTCTTC. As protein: CASSPGLAGTYNEQFF.

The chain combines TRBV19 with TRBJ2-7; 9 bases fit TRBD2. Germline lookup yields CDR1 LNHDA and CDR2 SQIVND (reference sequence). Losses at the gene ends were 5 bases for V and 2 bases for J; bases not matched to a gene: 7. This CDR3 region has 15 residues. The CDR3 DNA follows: TGTGCCAGTAGTGGGGAGACTAGCGGTACCTACGAGCAGTACTTC. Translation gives CASSGETSGTYEQYF.

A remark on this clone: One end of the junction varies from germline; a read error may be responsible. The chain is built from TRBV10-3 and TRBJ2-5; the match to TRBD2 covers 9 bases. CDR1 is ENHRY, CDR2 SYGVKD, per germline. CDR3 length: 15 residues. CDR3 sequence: CAISERASGTPPLDF. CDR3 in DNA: TGTGCCATCAGTGAAAGGGCTAGCGGGACTCCGCCCCTCGACTTC.

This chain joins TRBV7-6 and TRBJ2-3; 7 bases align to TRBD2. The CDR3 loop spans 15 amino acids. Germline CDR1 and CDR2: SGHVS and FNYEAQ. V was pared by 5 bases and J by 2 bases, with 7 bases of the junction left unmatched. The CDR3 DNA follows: TGTGCCAGCAGCGTGAGCGGGATGCTCACAGATACGCAGTATTTT. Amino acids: CASSVSGMLTDTQYF. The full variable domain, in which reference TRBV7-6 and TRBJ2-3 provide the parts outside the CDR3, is GAGVSQSPRYKVTKRGQDVALRCDPISGHVSLYWYRQALGQGPEFLTYFNYEAQQDKSGLPNDRFSAERPEGSISTLTIQRTEQRDSAMYRCASSVSGMLTDTQYFGPGTRLTVL.

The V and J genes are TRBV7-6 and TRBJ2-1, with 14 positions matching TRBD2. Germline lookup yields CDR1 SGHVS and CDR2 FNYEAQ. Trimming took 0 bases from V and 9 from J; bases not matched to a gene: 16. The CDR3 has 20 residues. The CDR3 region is CASSLAPTSGLAGVRGEQFF. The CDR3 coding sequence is TGTGCCAGCAGCTTAGCCCCTACCTCGGGACTAGCGGGAGTTAGAGGTGAGCAGTTCTTC.

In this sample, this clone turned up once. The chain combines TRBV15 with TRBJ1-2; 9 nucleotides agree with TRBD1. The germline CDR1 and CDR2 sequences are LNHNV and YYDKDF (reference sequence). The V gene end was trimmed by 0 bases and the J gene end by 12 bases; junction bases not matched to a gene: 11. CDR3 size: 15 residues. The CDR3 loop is CATSRDPDRGRPDTF. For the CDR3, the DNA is TGTGCCACCAGCAGAGATCCGGACAGGGGACGGCCTGACACCTTC.

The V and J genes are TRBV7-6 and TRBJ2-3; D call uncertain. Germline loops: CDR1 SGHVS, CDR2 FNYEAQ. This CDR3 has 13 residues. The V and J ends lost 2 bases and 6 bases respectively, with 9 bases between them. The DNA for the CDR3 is TGTGCCAGCAGCTTAACCCGGAAGGATACGCAGTATTTT. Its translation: CASSLTRKDTQYF.

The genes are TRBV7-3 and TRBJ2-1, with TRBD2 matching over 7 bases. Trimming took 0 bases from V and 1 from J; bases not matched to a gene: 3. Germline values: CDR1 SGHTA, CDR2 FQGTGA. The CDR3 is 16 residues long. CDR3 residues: CASSLTGTTSYNEQFF. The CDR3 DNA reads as TGTGCCAGCAGCTTAACAGGGACTACATCCTACAATGAGCAGTTCTTC.

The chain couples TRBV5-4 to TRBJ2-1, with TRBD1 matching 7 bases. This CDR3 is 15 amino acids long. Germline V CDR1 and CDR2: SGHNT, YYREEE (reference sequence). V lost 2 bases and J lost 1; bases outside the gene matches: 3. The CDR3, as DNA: TGTGCCAGCAGCTTTAACAGGGGTTCCTACAATGAGCAGTTCTTC. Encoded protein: CASSFNRGSYNEQFF.

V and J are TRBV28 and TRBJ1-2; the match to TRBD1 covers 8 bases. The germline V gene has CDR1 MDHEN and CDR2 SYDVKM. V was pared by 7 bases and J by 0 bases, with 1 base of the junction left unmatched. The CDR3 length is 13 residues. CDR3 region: CASTTGANYGYTF. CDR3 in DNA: TGTGCCAGCACGACAGGGGCTAACTATGGCTACACCTTC.

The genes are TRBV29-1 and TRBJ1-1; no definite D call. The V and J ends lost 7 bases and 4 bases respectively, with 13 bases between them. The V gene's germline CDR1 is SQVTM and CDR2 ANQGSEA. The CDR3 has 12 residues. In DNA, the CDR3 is TGCAGCGGCCTGACCGGGGTCACTGAAGCTTTCTTT. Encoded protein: CSGLTGVTEAFF.

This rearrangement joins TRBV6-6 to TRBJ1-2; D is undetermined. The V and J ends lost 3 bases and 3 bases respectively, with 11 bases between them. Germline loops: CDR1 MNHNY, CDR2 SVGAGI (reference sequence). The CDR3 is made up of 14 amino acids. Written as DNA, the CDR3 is TGTGCCAGCAGTTATTTATTGGGAGACTATGGCTACACCTTC. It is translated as CASSYLLGDYGYTF.

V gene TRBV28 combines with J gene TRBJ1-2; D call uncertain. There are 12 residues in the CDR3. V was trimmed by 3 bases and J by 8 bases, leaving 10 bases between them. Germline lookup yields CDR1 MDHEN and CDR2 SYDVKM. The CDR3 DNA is TGTGCCAGCAGTTTTTACAGACGGGGCTACACCTTC. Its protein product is CASSFYRRGYTF.

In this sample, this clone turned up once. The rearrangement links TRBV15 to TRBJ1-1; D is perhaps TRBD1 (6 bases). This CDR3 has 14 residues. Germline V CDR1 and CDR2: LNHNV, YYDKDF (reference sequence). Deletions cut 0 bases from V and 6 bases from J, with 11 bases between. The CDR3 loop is CATSRDTRGAEAFF. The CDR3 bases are TGTGCCACCAGCAGAGATACCAGGGGAGCTGAAGCTTTCTTT.

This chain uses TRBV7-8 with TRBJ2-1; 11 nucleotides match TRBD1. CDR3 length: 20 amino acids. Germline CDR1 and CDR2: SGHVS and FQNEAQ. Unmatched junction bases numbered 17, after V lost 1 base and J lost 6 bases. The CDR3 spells CASSLVILTGPGTGGNEQFF. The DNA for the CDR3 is TGTGCCAGCAGCTTAGTCATTCTCACCGGCCCCGGGACAGGGGGCAATGAGCAGTTCTTC.

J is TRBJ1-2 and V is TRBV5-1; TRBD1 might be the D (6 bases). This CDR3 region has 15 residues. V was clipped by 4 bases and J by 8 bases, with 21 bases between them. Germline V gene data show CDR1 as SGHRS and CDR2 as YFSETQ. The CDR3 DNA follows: TGCGCCAGCAGCCCGCTAACCACAGGGAGCGAAGGCTACACCTTC. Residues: CASSPLTTGSEGYTF.

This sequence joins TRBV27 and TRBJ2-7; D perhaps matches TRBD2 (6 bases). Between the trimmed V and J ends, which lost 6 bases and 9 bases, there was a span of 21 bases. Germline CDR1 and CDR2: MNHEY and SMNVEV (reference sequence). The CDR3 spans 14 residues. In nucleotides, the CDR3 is TGTGCCAGCAGCCAGAGGAGGGATATTACGAGGCAGTACTTC. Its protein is CASSQRRDITRQYF.

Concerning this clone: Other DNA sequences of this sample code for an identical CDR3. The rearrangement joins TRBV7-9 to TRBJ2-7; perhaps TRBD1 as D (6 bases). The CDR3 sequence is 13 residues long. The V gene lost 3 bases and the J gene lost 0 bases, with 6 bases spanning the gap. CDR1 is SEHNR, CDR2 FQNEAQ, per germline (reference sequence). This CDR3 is CASSLDSSYEQYF. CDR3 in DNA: TGTGCCAGCAGCTTGGACAGCTCCTACGAGCAGTACTTC.

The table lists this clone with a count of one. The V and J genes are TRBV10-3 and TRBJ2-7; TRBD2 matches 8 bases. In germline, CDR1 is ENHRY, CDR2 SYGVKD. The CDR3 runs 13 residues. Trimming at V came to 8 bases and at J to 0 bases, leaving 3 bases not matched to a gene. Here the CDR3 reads CAIGSGSSYEQYF. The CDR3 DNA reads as TGTGCCATCGGGAGCGGGAGCTCCTACGAGCAGTACTTC.

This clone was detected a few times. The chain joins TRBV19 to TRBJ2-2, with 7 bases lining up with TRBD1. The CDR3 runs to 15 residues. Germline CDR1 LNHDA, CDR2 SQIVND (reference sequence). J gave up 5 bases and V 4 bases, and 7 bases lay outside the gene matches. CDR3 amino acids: CASSRDSISTGELFF. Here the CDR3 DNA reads TGTGCCAGTAGTAGGGACAGCATCTCAACCGGGGAGCTGTTTTTT.

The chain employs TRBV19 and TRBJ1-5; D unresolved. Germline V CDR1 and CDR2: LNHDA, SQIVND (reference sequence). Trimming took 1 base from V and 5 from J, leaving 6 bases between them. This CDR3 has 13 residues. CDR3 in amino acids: CASSIGADQPQHF. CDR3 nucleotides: TGTGCCAGTAGTATAGGGGCGGATCAGCCCCAGCATTTT.

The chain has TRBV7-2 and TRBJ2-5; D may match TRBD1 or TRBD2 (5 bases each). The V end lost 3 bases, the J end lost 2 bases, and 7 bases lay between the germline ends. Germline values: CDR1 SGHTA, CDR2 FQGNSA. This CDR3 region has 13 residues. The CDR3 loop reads CASSLRGQETQYF. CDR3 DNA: TGTGCCAGCAGCTTGAGGGGTCAAGAGACCCAGTACTTC.

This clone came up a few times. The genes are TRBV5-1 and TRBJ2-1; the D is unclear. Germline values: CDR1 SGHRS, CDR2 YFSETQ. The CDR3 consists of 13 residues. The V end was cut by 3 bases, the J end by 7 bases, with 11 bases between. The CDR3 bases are TGCGCCAGCAGCTCATTAGCAACGAATGAGCAGTTCTTC. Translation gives CASSSLATNEQFF.

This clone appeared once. The CDR3 DNA reads TGTGCCAGTAGTAAAGCGGGAGGGGAAGAGACCCAGTACTTC. Translation: CASSKAGGEETQYF. V usage is TRBV19 and J usage is TRBJ2-5, with TRBD2 matching over 10 bases. This CDR3 region has 14 residues. The trim removed 4 bases at V and 3 bases at J, leaving 2 bases unmatched. CDR1 and CDR2 (germline): LNHDA, SQIVND (reference sequence).

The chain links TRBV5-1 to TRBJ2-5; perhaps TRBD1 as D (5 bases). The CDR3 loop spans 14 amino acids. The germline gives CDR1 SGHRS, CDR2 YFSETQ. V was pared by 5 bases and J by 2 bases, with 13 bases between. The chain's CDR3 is CASSLGAGQETQYF. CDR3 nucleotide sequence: TGCGCCAGCAGTTTAGGGGCAGGGCAAGAGACCCAGTACTTC. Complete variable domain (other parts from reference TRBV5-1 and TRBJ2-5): KAGVTQTPRYLIKTRGQQVTLSCSPISGHRSVSWYQQTPGQGLQFLFEYFSETQRNKGNFPGRFSGRQFSNSRSEMNVSTLELGDSALYLCASSLGAGQETQYFGPGTRLLVL.